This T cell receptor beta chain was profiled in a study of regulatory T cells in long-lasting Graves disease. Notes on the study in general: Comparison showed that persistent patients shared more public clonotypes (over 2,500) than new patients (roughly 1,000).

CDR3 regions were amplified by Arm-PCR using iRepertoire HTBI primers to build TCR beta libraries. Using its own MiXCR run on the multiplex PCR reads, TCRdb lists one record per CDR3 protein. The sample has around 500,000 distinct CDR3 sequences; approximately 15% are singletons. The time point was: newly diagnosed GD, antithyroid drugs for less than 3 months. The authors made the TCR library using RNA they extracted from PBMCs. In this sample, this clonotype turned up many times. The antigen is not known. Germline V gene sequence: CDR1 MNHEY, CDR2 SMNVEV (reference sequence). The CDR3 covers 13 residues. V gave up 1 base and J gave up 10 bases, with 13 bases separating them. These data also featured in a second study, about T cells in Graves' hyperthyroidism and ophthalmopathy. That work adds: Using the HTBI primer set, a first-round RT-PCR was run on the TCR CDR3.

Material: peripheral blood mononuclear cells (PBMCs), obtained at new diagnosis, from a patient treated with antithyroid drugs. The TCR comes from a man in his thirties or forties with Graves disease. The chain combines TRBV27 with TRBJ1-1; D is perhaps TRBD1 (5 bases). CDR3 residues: CASSLLGNRRAFF. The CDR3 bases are TGTGCCAGCAGTTTATTGGGGAACAGGAGAGCTTTCTTT.